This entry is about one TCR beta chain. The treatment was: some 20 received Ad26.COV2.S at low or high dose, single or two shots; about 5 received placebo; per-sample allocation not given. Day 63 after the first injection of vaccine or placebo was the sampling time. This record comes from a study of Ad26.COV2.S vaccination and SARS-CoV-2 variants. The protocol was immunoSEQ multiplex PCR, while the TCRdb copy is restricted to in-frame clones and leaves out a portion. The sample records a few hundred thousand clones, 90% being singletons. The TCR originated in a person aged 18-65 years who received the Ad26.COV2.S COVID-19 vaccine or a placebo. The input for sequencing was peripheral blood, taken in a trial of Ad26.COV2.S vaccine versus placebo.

DNA for the CDR3: TGTGCCAGCAGTGGAACGGCAAGCTCTGGGGCCAACGTCCTGACTTTC. Amino acid sequence: CASSGTASSGANVLTF. The rearrangement uses TRBV6-1 and TRBJ2-6; no definite D call. CDR1 and CDR2 (germline): MNHNS, SASEGT. The CDR3 covers 16 residues. With 4 bases removed from V and 0 bases from J, the gap between germline ends came to 10 bases.